This is a list of T cell receptor beta chains from one sample in a study of shared clonotypes between healthy human individuals. Method: immunoSEQ multiplex PCR; TCRdb's copy keeps in-frame clones and lacks some. There are about 2 million clones in the sample; roughly 96% occur only once, and 0.13% lies in the top ten. The sequenced sample was naive CD4+ T cells sorted from blood. These receptors came from a man younger than 35 in good health. The CDR3 runs from the conserved cysteine through the conserved F or W. A D gene is named only where the DNA matches it firmly. The size of a clone is reported for some rows only, either as once, few or many, or as a class for expanded clones.

J: TRBJ2-1
size: NA
D: TRBD2
V: TRBV19
CDR3: CASIRASGGNEQFF
DNA: TGTGCCAGTATTCGGGCTAGCGGGGGAAATGAGCAGTTCTTC

J: TRBJ2-5
size: NA
D: NA
V: TRBV2
CDR3: CATKAGQETQYF
DNA: TGTGCCACGAAGGCGGGGCAAGAGACCCAGTACTTC

J: TRBJ2-5
size: once
D: NA
V: TRBV6-1
CDR3: CASTGWGSETQYF
DNA: TGTGCCAGCACCGGATGGGGTTCGGAGACCCAGTACTTC

J: TRBJ1-1
size: NA
D: NA
V: TRBV6-1
CDR3: CASSATFRDTEAFF
DNA: TGTGCCAGCAGTGCCACGTTCAGGGACACTGAAGCTTTCTTT

J: TRBJ1-1
size: NA
D: TRBD1
V: TRBV18
CDR3: CASSPPSGQGVEAFF
DNA: TGTGCCAGCTCACCACCGTCGGGACAGGGAGTCGAAGCTTTCTTT

J: TRBJ1-6
size: few
D: TRBD1
V: TRBV6-1
CDR3: CASRETGASYNSPLHF
DNA: TGTGCCAGCAGAGAAACAGGGGCCTCCTATAATTCACCCCTCCACTTT

J: TRBJ2-6
size: NA
D: NA
V: TRBV10-3
CDR3: CAISEGAAGANVLTF
DNA: TGTGCCATCAGTGAAGGGGCGGCTGGGGCCAACGTCCTGACTTTC

J: TRBJ1-3
size: NA
D: NA
V: TRBV6-5
CDR3: CASSSGIGVSGNTIYF
DNA: TGTGCCAGCAGTTCTGGTATCGGGGTTTCTGGAAACACCATATATTTT

J: TRBJ1-1
size: NA
D: NA
V: TRBV27
CDR3: CASRPGRTLEEAFF
DNA: TGTGCCAGCAGACCGGGACGGACCCTCGAGGAAGCTTTCTTT

J: TRBJ2-5
size: NA
D: NA
V: TRBV7-9
CDR3: CASSPGGPGDTQYF
DNA: TGTGCCAGCAGCCCCGGCGGGCCGGGGGATACCCAGTACTTC

J: TRBJ2-7
size: once
D: TRBD2
V: TRBV7-2
CDR3: CASSRARTSVLYEQYF
DNA: TGTGCCAGCAGCAGAGCGAGGACTAGCGTACTCTACGAGCAGTACTTC

J: TRBJ2-7
size: NA
D: TRBD2
V: TRBV27
CDR3: CASSASGTISYEQYF
DNA: TGTGCCAGCAGTGCGAGCGGGACTATTTCCTACGAGCAGTACTTC

J: TRBJ1-6
size: NA
D: NA
V: TRBV6-5
CDR3: CASRRGSYNSPLHF
DNA: TGTGCCAGCAGAAGGGGGTCCTATAATTCACCCCTCCACTTT

J: TRBJ2-7
size: NA
D: NA
V: TRBV6-1
CDR3: CASSGPTPGLYYEQYF
DNA: TGTGCCAGCAGTGGCCCGACGCCGGGACTGTACTACGAGCAGTACTTC

J: TRBJ1-5
size: NA
D: NA
V: TRBV2
CDR3: CARGSGNQPQHF
DNA: TGTGCCAGGGGTTCGGGCAATCAGCCCCAGCATTTT

J: TRBJ2-7
size: NA
D: TRBD1
V: TRBV12-5
CDR3: CASGTRTGEYF
DNA: TGTGCTAGTGGTACACGGACAGGGGAGTACTTC

J: TRBJ1-3
size: NA
D: NA
V: TRBV9
CDR3: CASSVVPSGQAGNTIYF
DNA: TGTGCCAGCAGCGTAGTTCCATCGGGGCAGGCTGGAAACACCATATATTTT

J: TRBJ1-2
size: NA
D: NA
V: TRBV5-1
CDR3: CASTLSGGTNYGYTF
DNA: TGCGCCAGCACCCTAAGCGGGGGAACCAACTATGGCTACACCTTC

J: TRBJ1-5
size: NA
D: TRBD1
V: TRBV9
CDR3: CASSAAGTDNQPQHF
DNA: TGTGCCAGCAGCGCCGCCGGGACAGACAATCAGCCCCAGCATTTT

J: TRBJ2-1
size: NA
D: NA
V: TRBV4-1
CDR3: CASSQIRDEPNEQFF
DNA: TGCGCCAGCAGCCAGATCCGGGACGAACCAAATGAGCAGTTCTTC

J: TRBJ1-1
size: NA
D: NA
V: TRBV5-1
CDR3: CASSLGRQAEAFF
DNA: TGCGCCAGCAGCCTCGGACGGCAGGCTGAAGCTTTCTTT

J: TRBJ2-7
size: NA
D: TRBD2
V: TRBV7-2
CDR3: CASSSQLAGSSYEQYF
DNA: TGTGCCAGCAGCTCTCAACTAGCGGGAAGCTCCTACGAGCAGTACTTC

J: TRBJ2-5
size: NA
D: NA
V: TRBV7-2
CDR3: CASSSKAGVSEQYF
DNA: TGTGCCAGCAGCTCAAAGGCAGGGGTGAGTGAGCAGTACTTC

J: TRBJ2-2
size: NA
D: NA
V: TRBV5-1
CDR3: CASSRVPGTGELFF
DNA: TGCGCCAGCAGCCGTGTTCCAGGGACCGGGGAGCTGTTTTTT

J: TRBJ1-2
size: NA
D: NA
V: TRBV6-1
CDR3: CASSEIHGPYGYTF
DNA: TGTGCCAGCAGTGAAATCCACGGCCCCTATGGCTACACCTTC

J: TRBJ2-1
size: NA
D: NA
V: TRBV25-1
CDR3: CASSRSGDYNEQFF
DNA: TGTGCCAGCAGTAGAAGCGGAGATTACAATGAGCAGTTCTTC

J: TRBJ2-1
size: NA
D: TRBD2
V: TRBV9
CDR3: CASNSGTRTYNEQFF
DNA: TGTGCCAGCAATTCCGGGACTAGAACTTACAATGAGCAGTTCTTC

J: TRBJ2-2
size: NA
D: NA
V: TRBV5-6
CDR3: CASSLAGQTNTGELFF
DNA: TGTGCCAGCAGCTTGGCCGGACAGACGAACACCGGGGAGCTGTTTTTT

J: TRBJ1-4
size: NA
D: NA
V: TRBV4-1
CDR3: CASSQGTAINEKLFF
DNA: TGCGCCAGCAGCCAAGGGACAGCCATTAATGAAAAACTGTTTTTT

J: TRBJ2-1
size: NA
D: TRBD2
V: TRBV7-9
CDR3: CASSVASGLAPNEQFF
DNA: TGTGCCAGCAGCGTTGCTTCGGGACTAGCTCCCAATGAGCAGTTCTTC

J: TRBJ2-7
size: NA
D: TRBD1
V: TRBV10-1
CDR3: CASSAAGGYEQYF
DNA: TGCGCCAGCAGTGCAGCAGGGGGCTACGAGCAGTACTTC

J: TRBJ2-5
size: NA
D: TRBD2
V: TRBV4-1
CDR3: CASSQNRQTSGGETQYF
DNA: TGCGCCAGCAGCCAAAATCGCCAGACTAGCGGGGGGGAGACCCAGTACTTC

J: TRBJ1-6
size: NA
D: NA
V: TRBV30
CDR3: CAWSARLGPYNSPLHF
DNA: TGTGCCTGGAGTGCAAGGTTGGGACCCTATAATTCACCCCTCCACTTT

J: TRBJ2-5
size: NA
D: TRBD2
V: TRBV4-1
CDR3: CASSPRLAGYETQYF
DNA: TGCGCCAGCAGCCCCCGACTAGCGGGGTATGAGACCCAGTACTTC

J: TRBJ2-7
size: NA
D: TRBD1
V: TRBV7-9
CDR3: CASSSPDRGTLGQYF
DNA: TGTGCCAGCAGCTCCCCAGACAGGGGAACACTGGGGCAGTACTTC

J: TRBJ1-6
size: NA
D: NA
V: TRBV18
CDR3: CASSLQAQDSPLHF
DNA: TGTGCCAGCTCACTACAAGCCCAGGATTCACCCCTCCACTTT

J: TRBJ2-3
size: NA
D: TRBD2
V: TRBV7-9
CDR3: CASSSSEGRDDTQYF
DNA: TGTGCCAGCAGCTCGTCGGAGGGGAGGGACGATACGCAGTATTTT

J: TRBJ1-2
size: NA
D: NA
V: TRBV6-5
CDR3: CASSSRTDGLGYGYTF
DNA: TGTGCCAGCAGTTCACGAACTGACGGCCTAGGCTATGGCTACACCTTC

J: TRBJ2-3
size: NA
D: TRBD2
V: TRBV5-4
CDR3: CASSSLTSVDTQYF
DNA: TGTGCCAGCAGCTCCCTGACTAGCGTAGATACGCAGTATTTT

J: TRBJ1-1
size: NA
D: NA
V: TRBV5-1
CDR3: CASSLGWGRTTEAFF
DNA: TGCGCCAGCAGCTTGGGATGGGGGCGGACGACTGAAGCTTTCTTT

J: TRBJ1-5
size: NA
D: TRBD1
V: TRBV15
CDR3: CATSRVYTGGTYSNQPQHF
DNA: TGTGCCACCAGCAGAGTTTATACAGGGGGCACCTATAGCAATCAGCCCCAGCATTTT

J: TRBJ2-7
size: once
D: TRBD2
V: TRBV10-3
CDR3: CAIKMASGNNEQYF
DNA: TGTGCCATCAAAATGGCTAGCGGGAACAACGAGCAGTACTTC

J: TRBJ1-1
size: NA
D: TRBD1
V: TRBV2
CDR3: CASRPGQGGTEAFF
DNA: TGTGCCAGCAGACCGGGACAGGGAGGCACTGAAGCTTTCTTT

J: TRBJ1-2
size: NA
D: NA
V: TRBV30
CDR3: CAWRRGEILYGYTF
DNA: TGTGCCTGGAGGAGGGGAGAAATCCTCTATGGCTACACCTTC

J: TRBJ1-1
size: once
D: TRBD1
V: TRBV9
CDR3: CASSVQDRGLNTEAFF
DNA: TGTGCCAGCAGCGTCCAAGACAGGGGGCTTAACACTGAAGCTTTCTTT

J: TRBJ2-5
size: NA
D: NA
V: TRBV13
CDR3: CASSLLLTTQETQYF
DNA: TGTGCCAGCAGCTTACTCCTGACAACACAAGAGACCCAGTACTTC

J: TRBJ2-3
size: once
D: TRBD2
V: TRBV5-1
CDR3: CASSLGLAGGPSTDTQYF
DNA: TGCGCCAGCAGCTTGGGACTAGCGGGGGGGCCGAGCACAGATACGCAGTATTTT

J: TRBJ2-5
size: few
D: NA
V: TRBV18
CDR3: CASSPSQETQYF
DNA: TGTGCCAGCTCACCGAGCCAAGAGACCCAGTACTTC

J: TRBJ1-2
size: NA
D: NA
V: TRBV5-1
CDR3: CASSAGVLSGYTF
DNA: TGCGCCAGCAGCGCCGGGGTCCTTTCTGGCTACACCTTC

J: TRBJ2-1
size: NA
D: NA
V: TRBV7-9
CDR3: CASSLGLAGGLSSYNEQFF
DNA: TGTGCCAGCAGCTTAGGGCTAGCTGGGGGACTCAGCTCCTACAATGAGCAGTTCTTC

J: TRBJ2-3
size: NA
D: NA
V: TRBV18
CDR3: CASSAYTISNTDTQYF
DNA: TGTGCCAGCTCAGCCTATACAATCTCTAACACAGATACGCAGTATTTT

J: TRBJ1-2
size: NA
D: NA
V: TRBV9
CDR3: CASSPLPGGGYTF
DNA: TGTGCCAGCAGCCCCCTCCCGGGGGGTGGCTACACCTTC

J: TRBJ2-7
size: once
D: TRBD1
V: TRBV6-1
CDR3: CASSSTGGFEQYF
DNA: TGTGCCAGCAGTTCTACAGGGGGCTTCGAGCAGTACTTC

J: TRBJ1-6
size: NA
D: NA
V: TRBV2
CDR3: CASSDRFGNSPLHF
DNA: TGTGCCAGCAGTGATCGTTTCGGGAATTCACCCCTCCACTTT

J: TRBJ2-2
size: NA
D: NA
V: TRBV11-2
CDR3: CASSRPLRGPNTGELFF
DNA: TGTGCCAGCAGCCGACCTTTGAGGGGACCCAACACCGGGGAGCTGTTTTTT